This TCR beta chain was recovered during a study of blood T cell repertoires in COVID-19. Across the whole study: Collection of acute and convalescent COVID-19 samples took place in the United States, Italy and Spain. Sources were T cells, B-cell-depleted T cells, or PBMCs; the material itself was cDNA or gDNA.

Per the original methods: Nucleated cell counts were estimated from reference gene primer amplification. Sequencing was performed with immunoSEQ multiplex PCR; in TCRdb, only in-frame clones are kept and a portion is missing. That table is the source of V, J and clone size, and D and trimming were worked out from the DNA. The data show around 300,000 clones, about nine tenths seen once. The source is a man aged 50 or older with active or convalescent COVID-19. The sample comprised peripheral blood.

CDR3 in amino acids: CASSGQGRRAFF. CDR3 DNA sequence: TGTGCCAGCAGTGGACAGGGGCGGCGAGCTTTCTTT. The chain is built from TRBV2 and TRBJ1-1; 8 nucleotides align to TRBD1. With V trimmed by 4 bases and J by 10 bases, 5 bases remained unmatched. CDR1 and CDR2 from the germline V gene are SNHLY and FYNNEI. The CDR3 is made up of 12 amino acids.